The 7 T cell receptor beta chains reported below all come from one sample, sequenced in a study of shared T cell receptors in the human thymus. The protocol was immunoSEQ multiplex PCR, while the TCRdb copy is restricted to in-frame clones and leaves out a portion. The sample carries hundreds of thousands of clones, 87% recorded once. In addition, the sample was reused for a study of human thymus T cells.

Sequenced sample: thymocytes. The receptors stem from a boy less than two years old with a congenital heart defect.

This chain joins TRBV14 and TRBJ2-7, with D possibly TRBD2 on 6 matching bases. The CDR3 spans 12 residues. The germline V gene has CDR1 SGHDN and CDR2 FVKESK. Trimming removed 0 bases from V and 13 bases from J, with 13 bases in between. Here the CDR3 reads CASSQDRGKVYF. The DNA for the CDR3 is TGTGCCAGCAGCCAAGATCGGGGGAAGGTATACTTC.

This chain links TRBV19 with TRBJ2-1; 9 bases agree with TRBD2. The CDR3 spans 17 residues. The germline gives CDR1 LNHDA, CDR2 SQIVND (reference sequence). V was pared by 5 bases and J by 5 bases, with 13 bases of the junction left unmatched. This CDR3 reads CASSENPLAGRDNEQFF. The CDR3 DNA sequence: TGTGCCAGTAGTGAAAACCCCCTAGCGGGGCGGGACAATGAGCAGTTCTTC. Full variable domain (outside the CDR3, taken from reference TRBV19 and TRBJ2-1): DGGITQSPKYLFRKEGQNVTLSCEQNLNHDAMYWYRQDPGQGLRLIYYSQIVNDFQKGDIAEGYSVSREKKESFPLTVTSAQKNPTAFYLCASSENPLAGRDNEQFFGPGTRLTVL.

The genes are TRBV6-1 and TRBJ2-1, with 15 nucleotides matching TRBD2. With 10 bases clipped from V and 9 bases from J, the junction kept 10 bases outside the gene matches. CDR1 and CDR2 from the germline V gene are MNHNS and SASEGT. This CDR3 spans 15 amino acids. The CDR3 loop is CATNGTSGGKCEQFF. CDR3 nucleotides: TGTGCCACCAACGGGACTAGCGGGGGGAAGTGTGAGCAGTTCTTC.

The genes are TRBV12-5 and TRBJ2-7; 7 bases line up with TRBD1. V trimming: 1 base; J trimming: 6 bases; junction bases outside the gene matches: 3. From germline, CDR1 is LGHNT and CDR2 FRNRAP. The CDR3 spans 13 residues. CDR3 sequence: CASGLGNRGEQYF. The CDR3 coding sequence is TGTGCTAGTGGTTTGGGGAACAGGGGCGAGCAGTACTTC.

This clone appeared once. V gene TRBV5-6 combines with J gene TRBJ1-6, with 11 bases matching TRBD1. This CDR3 spans 14 amino acids. After removal of 4 bases from V and 8 bases from J, the junction contained 2 bases not matched to a gene. The germline gives CDR1 SGHDT, CDR2 YYEEEE. DNA of the CDR3: TGTGCCAGCAGCGGGGACAGGGGGGATTCACCCCTCCACTTT. This gives the protein CASSGDRGDSPLHF. The full variable domain, completed using reference TRBV5-6 and TRBJ1-6, is DAGVTQSPTHLIKTRGQQVTLRCSPKSGHDTVSWYQQALGQGPQFIFQYYEEEERQRGNFPDRFSGHQFPNYSSELNVNALLLGDSALYLCASSGDRGDSPLHFGNGTRLTVT.

V usage is TRBV27 and J usage is TRBJ1-6; TRBD1 might be the D (6 bases). Germline assignment: CDR1 MNHEY and CDR2 SMNVEV (reference sequence). V dropped 5 bases and J dropped 14 bases, with 19 bases sitting between them. CDR3 length: 14 amino acids. The CDR3 loop is CASSPRDTGGSLHF. CDR3 DNA sequence: TGTGCCAGCAGTCCCCGGGACACGGGTGGGTCCCTCCACTTT.

The rearrangement links TRBV15 to TRBJ2-3; TRBD2 matches 12 bases. The CDR3 is made up of 17 amino acids. Germline V CDR1 and CDR2: LNHNV, YYDKDF (reference sequence). J was trimmed by 5 bases and V by 0 bases; bases with no gene match: 6. In DNA, the CDR3 is TGTGCCACCAGCAGAGATAAGGTGACTAGCGGGAGAGATACGCAGTATTTT. Translated, it gives CATSRDKVTSGRDTQYF.